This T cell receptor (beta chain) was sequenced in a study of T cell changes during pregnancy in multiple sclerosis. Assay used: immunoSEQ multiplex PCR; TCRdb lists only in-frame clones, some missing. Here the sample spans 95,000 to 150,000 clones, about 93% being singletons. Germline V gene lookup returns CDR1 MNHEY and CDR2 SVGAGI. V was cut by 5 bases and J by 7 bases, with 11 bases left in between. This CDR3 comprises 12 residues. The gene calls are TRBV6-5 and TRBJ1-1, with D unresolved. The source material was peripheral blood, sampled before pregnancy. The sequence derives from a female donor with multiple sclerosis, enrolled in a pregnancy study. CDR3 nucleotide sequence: TGTGCCAGCAGTCGCAACCAGGATGAAGCTTTCTTT. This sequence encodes CASSRNQDEAFF.